This T cell receptor (beta chain) came from a study of blood T cell repertoires in COVID-19 (TCRdb year 2020). General notes on the study: The collaborator samples originated in the United States, Italy and Spain and spanned the acute and convalescent phases of COVID-19. The prospective study material was composed of cDNA or gDNA derived from T cells, B-cell-depleted T cells, or PBMCs. Subjects who had been exposed to COVID-19, were actively infected with it, or had recovered from it provided the deeply sampled blood TCRbeta repertoires that made up the dataset. A freely available public database, intended as a resource for researchers studying the immune response to SARS-CoV-2, is where the repertoires were released. The samples were drawn from the first 160 participants of the ongoing ImmuneRACE study and from some 1,300 subjects provided by 6 global collaborators. Sample metadata almost always included a de-identified subject ID, COVID-19 status, age in years and sex. HLA class I and class II types, where available, came from metadata supplied by the sample provider rather than from assay-based typing.

Another Seattle source contributed samples from volunteer blood donors who had recovered from COVID-19. Each collaborating institution followed its own protocols to collect whole blood in K2EDTA tubes. For TCRbeta analysis, collaborator samples were shipped as frozen whole blood, as isolated PBMCs, or as DNA extracted from either sample type. Results the study describes overall, beyond this receptor: The quantity of clinical and demographic metadata differed by source and by participant and was supplied without curation.

TCRbeta CDR3 regions were amplified from genomic DNA using the immunoSEQ Assay, a bias-controlled multiplex PCR. The authors processed their data as follows. Nucleated cell counts per sample were estimated from amplification of reference gene primers within the assay. To quantify the absolute abundance of each unique TCRbeta CDR3 rearrangement, sequence reads were collapsed and filtered. For each sample, productive Simpson clonality was calculated as the square root of Simpson's diversity index over productive rearrangements. The immuneACCESS repertoire file appears here via TCRdb, limited to in-frame rearrangements. These files lack a portion of the clones; in checked studies, under half of the deficit traces to unresolved V genes, and the cause of the others is not known. V, J and clone size reflect that table, while D and trimming were determined from the DNA. The sample has 200,000 to 300,000 clones on record, about 87% of them singletons. The ten largest clones capture approximately 1.5% of the sample.

The cysteine opens and the phenylalanine closes a CDR3 of 14 amino acids. Solely the CDR3 DNA is kept, with 42 bases framed from the first base. Trimming removed 4 bases from V and 1 base from J, leaving 10 bases between the germline ends. Via the germline V gene, CDR1 is MNHEY and CDR2 SVGAGI. To note about this clone: The clone's antigen remains unknown. No clone much larger than this one lies a single base away; base qualities are absent.

The rearrangement joined TRBV6-5 to TRBJ1-1; TRBD1 could be the D gene, as 6 bases match. The source of this sequence is a woman aged 40 to 50 who had recovered from COVID-19. Sequenced material: peripheral blood. The nucleotide sequence is TGTGCCAGCAGTTGGCAGGGGCCGAACACTGAAGCTTTCTTT. Its protein is CASSWQGPNTEAFF.